The 10 T cell receptor beta chains in this list originate from one sample, sequenced in a study of a mutant IDH1 vaccine in newly diagnosed glioma. For these receptors, no antigen is known. Time point defined: week 23, last vaccination. Doses of 300 ug of mutant IDH1 20-mer peptide were given with topical imiquimod. Produced via immunoSEQ multiplex PCR; TCRdb's table is partial and in-frame only. This table has 88,000 or so clones, approximately 85% appearing once. Sequences were derived from PBMCs, sampled from a glioma patient whose treatment included an IDH1 peptide vaccine. These receptors came from a man between 25 and 39 years old with glioma. Some clones in this sample may be carry-over from other donors' samples.

With regard to this clone: Other DNA sequences from this sample encode an identical CDR3 as well. The chain recombines TRBV13 with TRBJ1-4; no reliable D call. The V gene's germline CDR1 is PRHDT and CDR2 FYEKMQ (reference sequence). The CDR3 runs to 14 residues. Trimming left V 2 bases short and J 0 bases short, with 4 bases between. CDR3 sequence reads: CASSLRATNEKLFF. CDR3 coding DNA: TGTGCCAGCAGCTTAAGGGCAACTAATGAAAAACTGTTTTTT.

This chain connects TRBV21-1 to TRBJ2-7; whether TRBD1, the table's D call, matches the DNA was not checked. TRBV21-1 is a listed pseudogene. The CDR3 spans 18 residues. Here the CDR3 reads CASSKRSGGSQGGDEQYF. The CDR3 nucleotides are TGTGCCAGCAGCAAAAGGTCAGGGGGAAGCCAGGGCGGCGACGAGCAGTACTTC.

This chain connects TRBV6-5 to TRBJ2-7, with D perhaps assigned TRBD1 or TRBD2 (5 bases each). The CDR3 runs 13 residues. Trimming removed 6 bases at V and 5 bases at J, with 14 bases between. Per germline, CDR1 MNHEY and CDR2 SVGAGI. CDR3 in DNA: TGTGCCAGCAGCCCCGGGACGATCGACGAGCAGTACTTC. It yields the protein CASSPGTIDEQYF.

V and J are TRBV23-1 and TRBJ2-1, with TRBD2 matching 7 bases. TRBV23-1 is an ORF, with its function uncertain. J was trimmed by 2 bases and V by 0 bases; bases with no gene match: 16. This CDR3 has 20 residues. Here the CDR3 reads CASSQSLLAQETATYNEQFF. CDR3 bases: TGCGCCAGCAGTCAATCGCTACTAGCGCAAGAGACCGCTACCTACAATGAGCAGTTCTTC.

This clone was observed a handful of times. The gene calls are TRBV7-3 and TRBJ1-1; D is ambiguous. CDR1 and CDR2 (germline): SGHTA, FQGTGA. V dropped 3 bases and J dropped 1 base, with 21 bases sitting between them. The CDR3 spans 18 residues. In DNA form, the CDR3 reads TGTGCCAGCAGCTTGACGGTCGTACGGGCGGCTGGGAACACTGAAGCTTTCTTT. Translating gives CASSLTVVRAAGNTEAFF.

This rearrangement joins TRBV11-2 to TRBJ2-1, with TRBD1 matching over 7 bases. The CDR3 length is 13 residues. Per germline, CDR1 SGHAT and CDR2 FQNNGV. V shed 5 bases, J shed 7 bases, and the junction held 5 bases outside the gene matches. The CDR3: CASSNYRGNEQFF. The CDR3 DNA reads TGTGCCAGCAGCAATTACAGGGGAAATGAGCAGTTCTTC.

This clone was seen just once. The chain combines TRBV18 with TRBJ2-5, with D possibly called TRBD1 or TRBD2 (6 bases each). V was cut by 3 bases and J by 4 bases, with 12 bases left in between. Per germline, CDR1 KGHSH and CDR2 LQKENI. The length of the CDR3 is 14 residues. The CDR3 DNA sequence: TGTGCCAGCTCACCCCTCGAGGGGGGAGAGACCCAGTACTTC. Translation: CASSPLEGGETQYF.

The chain recombines TRBV7-9 with TRBJ2-7; 9 bases map to TRBD1. Germline CDR1 reads SEHNR; CDR2 reads FQNEAQ (reference sequence). The J segment lost 8 bases and the V segment lost 5 bases, leaving 4 bases of the junction unmatched. The CDR3 spans 12 residues. CDR3 loop: CASSGDREKQYF. The CDR3, as DNA: TGTGCCAGCAGCGGGGACAGGGAGAAGCAGTACTTC.

This clone has just a few counts. This chain connects TRBV14 to TRBJ1-1; D perhaps matches TRBD1 (5 bases). V lost 0 bases and J lost 4, with 9 bases in between. The CDR3 is made up of 14 amino acids. Germline values: CDR1 SGHDN, CDR2 FVKESK. CDR3 nucleotide sequence: TGTGCCAGCAGCCAAGATTTGGGGCGCACTGAAGCTTTCTTT. This sequence encodes CASSQDLGRTEAFF.

The chain employs TRBV28 and TRBJ2-7, with D tentatively TRBD1 (5 bases). Germline assignment: CDR1 MDHEN and CDR2 SYDVKM. Trimming shortened V by 5 bases and J by 9 bases, and 17 bases separated the two germline ends. The CDR3 has 13 amino acids. CDR3 amino acids: CASSRDRVDGQYF. The CDR3 DNA is TGTGCCAGCAGTCGCGACAGAGTCGACGGGCAGTACTTC. The full variable domain, with the rest looked up from reference TRBV28 and TRBJ2-7, is DVKVTQSSRYLVKRTGEKVFLECVQDMDHENMFWYRQDPGLGLRLIYFSYDVKMKEKGDIPEGYSVSREKKERFSLILESASTNQTSMYLCASSRDRVDGQYFGPGTRLTVT.